This TCR beta chain was captured by sequencing in a study of human T cells and chemical hapten exposure (dated by TCRdb to the early 2020s). General notes on the study: For sensitization, 2% DPC in acetone was applied to an approximately 2 cm by approximately 2 cm area of upper inner arm skin. Blood for TCR sequencing was provided by twenty-nine alopecia patients at one to four time points (pre-sensitization, 2, 6 and 24 weeks). The study tracked peripheral blood TCR repertoire changes in vivo during primary and secondary sensitization to the hapten diphenylcyclopropenone (DPC) in alopecia patients. Most of the patients in the cohort were female, and the cohort covered alopecia areata with under or over 50% scalp involvement, alopecia totalis and alopecia universalis. Patch tests used Finn chambers with 0.01% DPC on the upper back, scored after 6 days by International Contact Dermatitis Research Group standards. Blood was sampled from patients pre-sensitization (week 0) and at 2, 6 and about 24 weeks after DPC sensitization. Throughout the approximately 25-week study period, patients were also given weekly therapeutic DPC doses on the scalp. Libraries were pooled for sequencing, and variation in per-sample TCR yields was attributed mainly to small differences in library volumes within the pool. Broader findings and caveats from the paper: Significantly more large CDR3 similarity clusters were formed by expanded TCRs than by pre-sensitization or healthy control sets, consistent with antigen-driven responses. Repeated subsampling changed both the strength of the expansion versus patch-test correlation and the threshold at which the correlation became significant. Because every patient had alopecia, a presumed autoimmune disease, the patients' immune response might differ from that of healthy individuals. Patch test score correlated positively with the number of PT1 expanded TCRs, reaching significance at thresholds 8, 16 and 32 but not at 4. The number of TCRs above 1 in 1000 frequency did not change with DPC sensitization; there was no evidence of global repertoire structure alterations.

CDR3 length: 13 amino acids, cysteine to phenylalanine. Here the CDR3 DNA is all that survives: 39 bases in frame from base 1. Per the germline V gene, LGHNA is the CDR1 and YNFKEQ is the CDR2. The junction carries 12 bases between V and J, which are trimmed by 7 bases and 3 bases respectively. This clonotype appeared many times. The specificity of this receptor is unknown. Base qualities are not at hand, and no much larger clone is one base apart. The sample's time point label, decoded: patch test 2, 6 weeks after DPC sensitization. Taken with the paper, the label for treatment or condition translates to: therapeutic diphenylcyclopropenone sensitization with weekly scalp DPC. At each patch-test visit, blood was drawn before the patch test was applied. Patients were eligible if aged 18 to 70, diagnosed with alopecia and judged suitable for DPC therapy, and pregnant patients were excluded. Total RNA was extracted from unfractionated whole blood collected in Tempus Blood RNA tubes.

Library construction relied on RACE. The sequencing machine was a NextSeq 500. During library preparation, unique molecular identifiers were attached to individual cDNA molecules so that TCRs could be counted in a quantitative, reproducible way. From each blood RNA sample, both TCR alpha and TCR beta chains were sequenced. In the original analysis: The median number of TCRs per sample was roughly 94,000, ranging from 23,224 to 690,600. V, J and CDR3 annotation of the TCR reads was performed with the Decombinator software suite. For the PS versus PT1 abundance plots, all samples were subsampled to the same number of TCRs (28,000). TCRs were defined as expanded if absent before sensitization and observed at least eight times at the 2-week time point. TCRdb reprocessing: public reads trimmed at Q25 with fastp, clones called with MiXCR, in-frame beta chains kept. Each record represents a unique CDR3 protein, reported with the most common genes and DNA among its rows. What appears here as the V and J calls and clone size reflects TCRdb's work, not the paper's. This sample has about 80,000 distinct CDR3 sequences in its table, and about 9.4% of those were observed once. The top ten hold 2% to 2.5% of the sample.

The sequence links TRBV4-2 to TRBJ1-1; the D gene cannot be named for sure. This sample comprised whole blood, obtained in connection with sensitization to the hapten diphenylcyclopropenone (DPC). This TCR came from a woman aged 25 to 39 with alopecia areata. Some clones in this sample may be carry-over from other donors' samples. The base sequence is TGTGCCAGCAAGGAGATGAGGGACACTGAAGCTTTCTTT. This encodes CASKEMRDTEAFF.